This entry concerns a single T cell receptor (beta chain). Its specificity is unknown. The CDR3 totals 15 residues. J gave up 7 bases and V 10 bases, and 13 bases lay outside the gene matches. Germline CDR1 and CDR2: ENHRY and SYGVKD. These data come from a study of T cell clonotyping in hematopoietic cell transplantation. Libraries were prepared by immunoSEQ multiplex PCR; TCRdb keeps only in-frame clonotypes and omits some of them. The sample holds about 70,000 clones; 94% are singletons and the top ten take 1.5% to 2%. Regarding the study as a whole: Higher Inverse Simpson Index values in graft donor and pretransplant recipient predicted broader posttransplant TCR diversity.

Material for sequencing was peripheral blood mononuclear cells. The source is a middle-aged man in good health. Some clones in this sample may be carry-over from other donors' samples. The V call is TRBV10-3, the J call TRBJ1-6; TRBD1 matches at 7 bases. The CDR3 DNA reads TGTGCCACACTGGGAACCCCGGGACAGAATTCACCCCTCCACTTT. Translating it yields CATLGTPGQNSPLHF.